Below are 9 T cell receptor beta chains sequenced from a single sample in a study of blood T cells in healthy people across ages. Primed by a sample-barcoded 5' primer and a J-beta primer mix, a second PCR proceeded for about 6 to 12 cycles. One entry per CDR3 protein, called by TCRdb with MiXCR from the 5' RACE reads. The sample carries some 1.1 million distinct CDR3 sequences, around two fifths recorded once. What was sequenced was blood. These receptors originate from a man between 18 and 35 years old in good health.

This clonotype came up a few times. V is TRBV28 and J is TRBJ1-6; D is undetermined. The CDR3 spans 18 residues. V was clipped by 7 bases and J by 0 bases, with 19 bases between them. The germline CDR1 and CDR2 sequences are MDHEN and SYDVKM. The CDR3 coding sequence is TGTGCCAGCACTAGTGGAGGCTCCCTTAGCTCCTATAATTCACCCCTCCACTTT. Its protein product is CASTSGGSLSSYNSPLHF.

CDR3 residues: CASSIQRYEQYF. The CDR3 DNA reads as TGTGCCAGCAGCATCCAGAGATACGAGCAGTACTTC. V usage is TRBV7-9 and J usage is TRBJ2-7; no reliable D call. V was shortened by 5 bases and J by 4 bases, with 9 bases between the two germline ends. Germline assignment: CDR1 SEHNR and CDR2 FQNEAQ (reference sequence). This CDR3 comprises 12 residues.

This clonotype was counted between two and nine times. The chain is built from TRBV7-9 and TRBJ1-4; D is unresolved. Per germline, CDR1 SEHNR and CDR2 FQNEAQ (reference sequence). Between the trimmed V and J ends, which lost 5 bases and 11 bases, there was a span of 18 bases. The CDR3 totals 14 residues. The chain's CDR3 is CASSPGVGSGKLFF. CDR3 coding DNA: TGTGCCAGCAGCCCCGGTGTTGGGTCGGGGAAACTGTTTTTT.

This clonotype has at least ten counts. The rearrangement links TRBV7-6 to TRBJ2-1; possibly TRBD1 for D (5 bases). The germline gives CDR1 SGHVS, CDR2 FNYEAQ. The V end was cut by 0 bases, the J end by 13 bases, with 19 bases between. The CDR3 loop spans 15 amino acids. The CDR3 protein is CASSLAASGWVLQFF. The CDR3 nucleotides are TGTGCCAGCAGCTTAGCGGCGTCAGGGTGGGTTCTCCAGTTCTTC. The variable domain in full, completed from reference TRBV7-6 and TRBJ2-1, reads GAGVSQSPRYKVTKRGQDVALRCDPISGHVSLYWYRQALGQGPEFLTYFNYEAQQDKSGLPNDRFSAERPEGSISTLTIQRTEQRDSAMYRCASSLAASGWVLQFFGPGTRLTVL.

The rearrangement joins TRBV4-3 to TRBJ2-3; 14 positions agree with TRBD2. V shed 0 bases and J 2 bases; nucleotides not matched to a gene: 7. The germline V gene has CDR1 LGHNA and CDR2 YSLEER. The CDR3 consists of 19 residues. CDR3 bases: TGCGCCAGCAGCCAAGACTTCCGGGGACTAGCGGGAGACACAGATACGCAGTATTTT. Translated: CASSQDFRGLAGDTDTQYF.

This clonotype has just a few counts. The gene calls are TRBV3-1 and TRBJ2-2; tentatively, D is TRBD2 (5 bases). V was shortened by 2 bases and J by 8 bases, with 9 bases between the two germline ends. Germline CDR1 reads LGHDT; CDR2 reads YNNKEL (reference sequence). The length of the CDR3 is 13 residues. The CDR3 nucleotides read TGTGCCAGCAGCCAATTTGGCGGGGGGGAGCTGTTTTTT. Translation: CASSQFGGGELFF.

This clonotype was detected a few times. The V and J genes are TRBV6-5 and TRBJ1-1; TRBD1 aligns across 9 bases. V was pared by 5 bases and J by 5 bases, with 9 bases of the junction left unmatched. This CDR3 is built from 15 residues. The V gene's germline CDR1 is MNHEY and CDR2 SVGAGI. CDR3 in DNA: TGTGCCAGCAGTACCAAACAGGGGGCGCATACTGAAGCTTTCTTT. Protein product: CASSTKQGAHTEAFF.

V gene TRBV12-3 or TRBV12-4 combines with J gene TRBJ1-1, with D possibly matching TRBD1 (5 bases). V was cut by 5 bases and J by 3 bases, with 13 bases left in between. The CDR3 contains 14 residues. CDR3 protein: CASSLGEVDTEAFF. The CDR3 region has the DNA TGTGCCAGCAGTCTGGGGGAGGTGGACACTGAAGCTTTCTTT.

The genes are TRBV7-2 and TRBJ1-3; the D is unclear. The V and J ends lost 5 bases and 1 base respectively, with 3 bases between them. Germline loops: CDR1 SGHTA, CDR2 FQGNSA. The CDR3 has 12 residues. CDR3 DNA: TGTGCCAGCAGCGATTCTGGAAACACCATATATTTT. Protein: CASSDSGNTIYF.